This record looks at one T cell receptor (beta chain) sequence and its context. The source of the sample is a study of OX40 agonist ivuxolimab in advanced cancers. Measured with immunoSEQ multiplex PCR; TCRdb has only the in-frame clones, and not every one. The sample has about 77,000 clones, 85% seen once; the top ten hold under 0.75%. V shed 6 bases, J shed 8 bases, and the junction held 5 bases outside the gene matches. The CDR3 totals 12 residues. Looked up from germline, CDR1 is KGHSH and CDR2 is LQKENI. This specimen was CD4+ or CD8+ T cells sorted from blood, taken in a trial of the OX40 agonist ivuxolimab. The rearrangement joins TRBV18 to TRBJ1-2; 8 bases agree with TRBD1. The clonotype was recovered from an adult with an advanced solid tumor such as melanoma, head and neck, liver or kidney cancer. In DNA form, the CDR3 reads TGTGCCAGCTCCCAGGACAGGGACGGCTACACCTTC. Protein sequence: CASSQDRDGYTF.